The T cell receptor beta chain described here comes from a study of blood T cell repertoires in COVID-19. CDR1 is MDHEN, CDR2 SYDVKM, per germline. This CDR3 comprises 13 residues. V was shortened by 3 bases and J by 4 bases, with 9 bases between the two germline ends. Sequencing was performed with immunoSEQ multiplex PCR; in TCRdb, only in-frame clones are kept and a portion is missing. The data contain roughly 180,000 clones, approximately 81% of them singletons. This TCR came from a woman aged 40 to 50 with acute COVID-19. The chain uses TRBV28 and TRBJ1-2; D remains ambiguous. The sample comprised PBMCs or T cells enriched from blood (not recorded which). This CDR3 reads CASSLETAYGYTF. The CDR3, as DNA: TGTGCCAGCAGTTTGGAAACAGCCTATGGCTACACCTTC.